The 20 T cell receptor beta chains presented below share a single source sample, sequenced in a study of a mutant IDH1 vaccine in newly diagnosed glioma. No cognate antigen is known for these TCRs. The time point denotes: week 23, last vaccination. Doses consisted of 300 ug of mutant IDH1 20-mer peptide each, paired with topical imiquimod. Here immunoSEQ multiplex PCR was the method, and the copy in TCRdb shows in-frame clones only, minus some. The repertoire holds 45,000 to 65,000 clones, with roughly 81% as singletons. The sequences come from PBMCs, collected from a glioma patient whose treatment included an IDH1 peptide vaccine. The receptors come from a woman in her 40s with glioma. Some clones in this sample may be carry-over from other donors' samples.

The J gene is TRBJ1-5, the V gene TRBV2, with 7 bases that match TRBD1. Germline V lookup: CDR1 SNHLY, CDR2 FYNNEI. This CDR3 comprises 15 residues. Trimming cost V 1 base and J 4 bases; bases outside gene matches: 4. DNA for the CDR3: TGTGCCAGCAGTGAAGGGGCAGGGGGGAATCAGCCCCAGCATTTT. It translates to CASSEGAGGNQPQHF.

The J gene is TRBJ2-5, the V gene TRBV7-9; D is unresolved. The CDR3 covers 11 residues. In germline, CDR1 is SEHNR, CDR2 FQNEAQ (reference sequence). The germline V and J ends were trimmed by 5 bases and 5 bases, with 6 bases remaining between them. CDR3 DNA sequence: TGTGCCAGCAGCCCGTCGGAGACCCAGTACTTC. Translating gives CASSPSETQYF.

The rearrangement links TRBV9 to TRBJ1-6; D is undetermined. V lost 0 bases and J lost 8, with 9 bases in between. This CDR3 is 14 amino acids long. Germline CDR1 reads SGDLS; CDR2 reads YYNGEE. CDR3: CASSVVGSDSPLHF. For the CDR3, the DNA is TGTGCCAGCAGCGTAGTGGGATCGGATTCACCCCTCCACTTT.

The J gene is TRBJ1-5, the V gene TRBV5-6; tentatively, D is TRBD1 (6 bases). In germline, CDR1 is SGHDT, CDR2 YYEEEE. There are 19 residues in the CDR3. The V end was cut by 7 bases, the J end by 6 bases, with 32 bases between. The CDR3, as DNA: TGTGCCAGCTTTCCCTTTGGAGGCCCCGGGACATCTACTATTCAGCCCCAGCATTTT. Encoded protein: CASFPFGGPGTSTIQPQHF.

The rearrangement links TRBV5-1 to TRBJ2-7; D might be TRBD1 or TRBD2, each matching 5 bases. CDR3 length equals 14 residues. V gave up 4 bases and J gave up 3 bases, with 14 bases separating them. In germline, CDR1 is SGHRS, CDR2 YFSETQ. The CDR3 sequence: CASSNAGQGYEQYF. The CDR3 region has the DNA TGCGCCAGCAGCAATGCGGGCCAGGGCTACGAGCAGTACTTC.

The chain uses TRBV5-5 and TRBJ2-2, with 9 bases fitting TRBD2. The CDR3 contains 14 residues. The V gene end was trimmed by 10 bases and the J gene end by 6 bases; junction bases not matched to a gene: 10. Germline loops: CDR1 SGHKS, CDR2 YYEKEE (reference sequence). The CDR3 here is CAHGERGASGELFF. The CDR3 bases are TGTGCCCACGGCGAGCGGGGGGCTTCCGGGGAGCTGTTTTTT.

This clone was counted only a few times. This chain connects TRBV29-1 to TRBJ1-1; 7 nucleotides match TRBD1. With 7 bases clipped from V and 7 bases from J, the junction kept 9 bases outside the gene matches. The CDR3 covers 12 residues. The germline CDR1 and CDR2 sequences are SQVTM and ANQGSEA. The CDR3 reads CSAFTGAGEAFF. CDR3 in DNA: TGCAGCGCTTTTACAGGGGCAGGTGAAGCTTTCTTT. Variable domain in full (rest from reference TRBV29-1 and TRBJ1-1): SAVISQKPSRDICQRGTSLTIQCQVDSQVTMMFWYRQQPGQSLTLIATANQGSEATYESGFVIDKFPISRPNLTFSTLTVSNMSPEDSSIYLCSAFTGAGEAFFGQGTRLTVV.

The CDR3 sequence is CASRPAGGQGNEQFF. CDR3 sequence (DNA): TGTGCCAGCAGGCCAGCGGGGGGCCAGGGCAATGAGCAGTTCTTC. The chain has TRBV6-5 and TRBJ2-1; 9 bases are a match to TRBD2. CDR3 length equals 15 residues. Germline CDR1 MNHEY, CDR2 SVGAGI. J gave up 6 bases and V 6 bases, and 9 bases lay outside the gene matches.

The rearrangement uses TRBV7-9 and TRBJ2-7; TRBD2 matches 8 bases. Unmatched junction bases numbered 7, after V lost 3 bases and J lost 3 bases. Germline loops: CDR1 SEHNR, CDR2 FQNEAQ (reference sequence). The CDR3 has 15 amino acids. The CDR3 bases are TGTGCCAGCAGCTTTCCGGGGACTAGGGTCTACGAGCAGTACTTC. Amino acids: CASSFPGTRVYEQYF.

V usage is TRBV9 and J usage is TRBJ1-3; TRBD1 is a possible D gene (5 bases). Germline assignment: CDR1 SGDLS and CDR2 YYNGEE. V gave up 4 bases and J gave up 7 bases, with 21 bases separating them. The CDR3 runs 16 residues. The CDR3 loop is CASSLGGRAAVNTIYF. The DNA for the CDR3 is TGTGCCAGCAGCCTTGGGGGGAGGGCAGCAGTCAACACCATATATTTT.

The chain carries TRBV7-6 and TRBJ2-3; 9 bases line up with TRBD2. V gave up 1 base and J gave up 6 bases; unmatched junction bases: 5. Germline CDR1 SGHVS, CDR2 FNYEAQ. The CDR3 totals 15 residues. CDR3 nucleotide sequence: TGTGCCAGCAGCTTAGGGCGGGGGGGCCCCGATACGCAGTATTTT. Translating gives CASSLGRGGPDTQYF.

V is TRBV5-1 and J is TRBJ1-2; D may be TRBD1 (5 bases). The CDR3 is 15 residues long. Trimming removed 0 bases from V and 4 bases from J, with 13 bases in between. Germline V gene data show CDR1 as SGHRS and CDR2 as YFSETQ. This CDR3 reads CASSLDGTQGYGYTF. The CDR3 coding sequence is TGCGCCAGCAGCTTGGATGGGACTCAGGGCTATGGCTACACCTTC.

The CDR3 DNA follows: TGTGCCAGCAGCCCTAGCGGTTTCTGGCAGGCCTACGAGCAGTACTTC. This translates into CASSPSGFWQAYEQYF. This chain links TRBV7-9 with TRBJ2-7; 7 nucleotides match TRBD2. There are 16 residues in the CDR3. J was trimmed by 2 bases and V by 5 bases; bases with no gene match: 12. The germline gives CDR1 SEHNR, CDR2 FQNEAQ (reference sequence).

In this sample, this clone turned up once. The CDR3 loop is CASSVESAGGSTDTQYF. The CDR3 DNA reads TGTGCCAGCAGCGTAGAATCAGCGGGGGGAAGCACAGATACGCAGTATTTT. The rearrangement links TRBV9 to TRBJ2-3, with 9 bases aligning to TRBD2. The V segment lost 0 bases and the J segment 0 bases; nucleotides outside the gene matches: 5. The CDR3 covers 17 residues. Germline V gives CDR1 SGDLS, CDR2 YYNGEE.

The genes are TRBV12-1 and TRBJ2-7; the D call in the table, TRBD2, was not verified against the DNA. TRBV12-1 is termed a pseudogene. The CDR3 contains 14 residues. Written as DNA, the CDR3 is TGTGCCAGCAGCTTGGGCAGGAGGGTTTACGAGCAGTACTTC. Its translation is CASSLGRRVYEQYF.

V and J are TRBV7-2 and TRBJ2-1; 8 bases match TRBD1. V was clipped by 6 bases and J by 5 bases; unmatched bases: 9. Germline CDR1 reads SGHTA; CDR2 reads FQGNSA. The CDR3 covers 15 residues. The CDR3 nucleotides read TGTGCCAGCAGTATGATGGACAGGGTCGACAATGAGCAGTTCTTC. This codes for CASSMMDRVDNEQFF.

This clone was recorded a few times. The chain links TRBV28 to TRBJ1-5; D is undetermined. V was cut by 7 bases and J by 9 bases, with 13 bases left in between. CDR3 length: 12 amino acids. Germline assignment: CDR1 MDHEN and CDR2 SYDVKM. CDR3 region: CASTSLRGPQHF. Here the CDR3 DNA reads TGTGCCAGCACCTCACTGAGAGGGCCCCAGCATTTT.

The chain carries TRBV5-1 and TRBJ2-7; D may be TRBD2 (7 bases). The length of the CDR3 is 15 residues. The germline V gene encodes CDR1 SGHRS and CDR2 YFSETQ. Trimming left V 4 bases short and J 5 bases short, with 19 bases between. CDR3 nucleotides: TGCGCCAGCAGCCCTCGAGGAGGGGGGGCTAACGAGCAGTACTTC. The encoded protein is CASSPRGGGANEQYF.

This clone turned up a few times. This chain connects TRBV6-5 to TRBJ1-2; no reliable D call. V was cut by 7 bases and J by 0 bases, with 15 bases left in between. The CDR3 extends over 15 amino acids. CDR1 MNHEY and CDR2 SVGAGI come from the germline V gene. The CDR3 DNA sequence: TGTGCCAGCACCCCGAGGGCACCTGCTAACTATGGCTACACCTTC. Protein sequence: CASTPRAPANYGYTF.

The chain is built from TRBV21-1 and TRBJ1-2; the table gives TRBD1 as D, unverified against the DNA. TRBV21-1 is annotated as a pseudogene. The CDR3 sequence is 16 residues long. The DNA of the CDR3 is TGTGCCAGCAGCAACCGGACAGTTTCGAAACACTATGGCTACACCTTC. It specifies CASSNRTVSKHYGYTF.